The rows below give T cell receptor beta chains drawn from one sample of a study of blood T cell repertoires in COVID-19. The table came from immunoSEQ multiplex PCR; TCRdb's copy has only in-frame clones and leaves some out. The sample lists around 310,000 clones, roughly 90% occurring once. Sequencing was performed on PBMCs or T cells enriched from blood (not recorded which). The receptors here all came from a woman aged 25 to 39 who had recovered from COVID-19. Both conserved end residues are part of each CDR3. The order of the fields is V gene, J gene, D gene, CDR3 protein. A D gene is named only where the DNA matches it firmly.

TRBV19	TRBJ2-2	.	CASSIQRVTNTGELFF
TRBV2	TRBJ1-5	TRBD1	CASSVERQGGQPQHF
TRBV10-3	TRBJ1-5	.	CAISSGNSNQPQHF
TRBV12-3/TRBV12-4	TRBJ1-2	.	CASRPDSLWGYTF
TRBV27	TRBJ1-3	.	CASSLYTPGRGGNTIYF
TRBV5-4	TRBJ2-1	TRBD1	CASSLGGTGRNEQFF
TRBV15	TRBJ2-1	.	CATSEVWRPGNEQFF
TRBV10-3	TRBJ2-7	.	CAISESGGSGGVANPYEQYF
TRBV11-2	TRBJ2-2	TRBD1	CASSPDRGRAGELFF
TRBV6-5	TRBJ2-2	.	CASSRTHNTGELFF
TRBV6-5	TRBJ2-1	TRBD2	CASSFSGSYNEQFF
TRBV27	TRBJ2-2	.	CASSLSRGRLLNTGELFF
TRBV5-1	TRBJ1-2	.	CASSLVLTGVYGYTF
TRBV10-1	TRBJ2-1	TRBD2	CASSEAGLAAYNEQFF
TRBV12-3/TRBV12-4	TRBJ1-1	.	CASSLLQGTEAFF
TRBV28	TRBJ2-1	.	CASNWGEEADNEQFF
TRBV11-2	TRBJ2-7	TRBD2	CASSLQVAGGGEQYF
TRBV18	TRBJ1-2	TRBD1	CASSPLQGARGYTF
TRBV3-1/TRBV3-2	TRBJ1-1	TRBD1	CASSQNVGTGGTEAFF
TRBV28	TRBJ1-2	TRBD1	CASSETTGGVNGYTF
TRBV19	TRBJ2-2	TRBD2	CASRVIAGDPTGELFF
TRBV10-3	TRBJ2-7	.	CAIKTGAYEQYF
TRBV9	TRBJ2-1	TRBD2	CASSVSSGSSGQFF
TRBV14	TRBJ2-7	TRBD2	CASSQVAGAHEQYF
TRBV11-2	TRBJ1-2	.	CASSLGRSNYGYTF
TRBV7-9	TRBJ2-5	TRBD2	CASSLGLAGVGETQYF
TRBV5-1	TRBJ1-5	.	CASSPLGGLNQPQHF
TRBV5-6	TRBJ2-7	TRBD1	CASSLIVTGPPYEQYF
TRBV6-6	TRBJ2-2	.	CASQTRQSGELFF
TRBV5-1	TRBJ2-5	.	CASSSPGREETQYF
TRBV9	TRBJ2-6	.	CASSASLGVGGANVLTF
TRBV6-5	TRBJ2-7	.	CASSYDFSYEQYF
TRBV28	TRBJ1-1	.	CASSPGQFTTEAFF
TRBV9	TRBJ2-5	.	CASSPRPGEGETQYF
TRBV6-5	TRBJ2-1	TRBD1	CASRRTGNHNEQFF
TRBV29-1	TRBJ2-1	TRBD2	CSVNPRLAGDEQFF
TRBV18	TRBJ2-2	TRBD2	CASSPLLAGGPAGELFF
TRBV27	TRBJ1-4	.	CASSSPRTGRGKLFF
TRBV6-5	TRBJ1-5	.	CASSQSLQGRGPQHF
TRBV27	TRBJ2-1	TRBD2	CASSYRLAGGPLDEQFF
TRBV4-2	TRBJ2-3	TRBD1	CASSPQDTGTGGRDTQYF
TRBV19	TRBJ1-5	TRBD1	CASSARQGALAQPQHF
TRBV7-2	TRBJ2-7	TRBD2	CASSLAGGGSYEQYF
TRBV4-1	TRBJ2-1	TRBD2	CASSQLAGLYNEQFF
TRBV3-1/TRBV3-2	TRBJ2-7	.	CASSQTAGEQYF
TRBV19	TRBJ2-5	.	CASSIVYNREKETQYF
TRBV27	TRBJ1-1	.	CASSFRAKSQAFF
TRBV11-2	TRBJ2-1	.	CASSLVGGHSSYNEQFF
TRBV29-1	TRBJ1-1	.	CSAKTGSNTEAFF
TRBV28	TRBJ1-5	.	CASSLRFRDLNQPQHF
TRBV11-3	TRBJ2-1	.	CASSPSPSSYNEQFF
TRBV18	TRBJ1-1	TRBD1	CASSPSDRGLGTEAFF
TRBV10-3	TRBJ1-6	.	CAISEGETGDSPLHF
TRBV5-1	TRBJ2-5	TRBD1	CASKVGTGEETQYF
TRBV19	TRBJ1-5	TRBD1	CASSQGPGQSRNQPQHF
TRBV10-3	TRBJ1-5	.	CAISGVRGREGNQPQHF
TRBV6-5	TRBJ2-1	TRBD2	CASTDLRGVAEQFF
TRBV6-5	TRBJ1-5	TRBD1	CASRQGNQPQHF
TRBV5-1	TRBJ1-2	TRBD1	CASSLGQGLRYTF
TRBV7-9	TRBJ1-5	.	CASSLSTGYQPQHF